This section outlines one TCR beta chain sequence together with its context. Its antigen is still unknown. TCRdb keeps only in-frame clones here, not all; method: immunoSEQ multiplex PCR. The sample has 80,000 or so clones; around four fifths are singletons. This record belongs to a study of memory CD4+ T cells and cytomegalovirus serostatus. Overall study findings and caveats: Of around 160 reported CMV TCRbeta sequences, about 70 were found in memory CD4+ repertoires.

The sort gate was single viable CD3+CD4+CD8-CD45RO+ cells for memory CD4+ T cells. This TCR was sampled from an adult in good health and CMV-seropositive. Source material: memory CD4+ T cells from blood.

CDR3 in amino acids: CASSPDRIGGGGYTF. CDR3 bases: TGTGCCAGCAGCCCTGACAGGATAGGGGGGGGTGGCTACACCTTC. V and J are TRBV4-2 and TRBJ1-2, with a possible D match to TRBD1 (6 bases). Germline assignment: CDR1 LGHNA and CDR2 YNFKEQ. Trimming took off 4 bases at V and 7 bases at J, with 19 bases between the two ends. The CDR3 is 15 residues long.